This is a list of T cell receptor beta chains from one sample in a study of CD8 T cells in ankylosing spondylitis. Via MiXCR, TCRdb re-called the 5' RACE reads, giving one row per CDR3 protein. Of about 150,000 distinct CDR3 sequences listed, about a third are singletons. Sequenced: synovial fluid, either unsorted or a sorted T cell fraction (not recorded which). These receptors were taken from a male donor with ankylosing spondylitis. CDR3s include the opening cysteine and the closing phenylalanine or tryptophan. A D gene is named only where the DNA matches it firmly. Clone sizes are given selectively: once, few, many, or a class where the clone is expanded.

d_call	v_call	j_call	clone_size	cdr3_aa	cdr3_nt
NA	TRBV3-1	TRBJ2-5	few	CASSKGSPWTQYF	TGTGCCAGCAGTAAGGGGTCCCCCTGGACCCAGTACTTC
NA	TRBV7-7	TRBJ2-5	NA	CASSLEGAGETQYF	TGTGCTAGCAGCTTGGAGGGGGCCGGGGAGACCCAGTACTTC
TRBD1	TRBV5-1	TRBJ1-2	few	CASSSRGPIYGYTF	TGCGCCAGCAGCAGCAGGGGGCCGATATATGGCTACACCTTC
NA	TRBV7-3	TRBJ1-2	NA	CASSLDGIGGYTF	TGTGCCAGCAGCTTAGATGGGATTGGTGGCTACACCTTC
NA	TRBV10-3	TRBJ2-7	NA	CAISESWGAAYEQYF	TGTGCCATCAGTGAGTCGTGGGGGGCGGCCTACGAGCAGTACTTC
NA	TRBV7-8	TRBJ1-5	NA	CASSFRIWGTQSNQPQHF	TGTGCCAGCAGCTTTCGGATATGGGGGACCCAGAGCAATCAGCCCCAGCATTTT
NA	TRBV24-1	TRBJ2-1	NA	CATSDEDLYNEQFF	TGTGCCACCAGTGATGAGGATCTCTACAATGAGCAGTTCTTC
NA	TRBV9	TRBJ1-6	many	CASSSTEFYNSPLHF	TGTGCCAGCAGCTCGACAGAGTTCTATAATTCACCCCTCCACTTT
TRBD1	TRBV12-3/TRBV12-4	TRBJ1-3	NA	CASSPHRGRVGNTIYF	TGTGCCAGCAGTCCTCACAGGGGGCGAGTTGGAAACACCATATATTTT
TRBD2	TRBV7-9	TRBJ2-7	NA	CASSSGLAGGPGYEQYF	TGTGCCAGCAGCTCGGGACTAGCGGGGGGCCCAGGCTACGAGCAGTACTTC
NA	TRBV10-3	TRBJ1-1	medium-sized	CAISEARDGENTEAFF	TGTGCCATCAGTGAGGCCCGGGACGGGGAAAACACTGAAGCTTTCTTT
NA	TRBV5-1	TRBJ1-2	NA	CASSEPGRGQGYTF	TGCGCCAGCTCTGAGCCGGGGAGGGGCCAGGGCTACACCTTC
NA	TRBV10-3	TRBJ2-7	NA	CAISVGVQSYEQYF	TGTGCCATCAGTGTAGGGGTCCAGTCCTACGAGCAGTACTTC
NA	TRBV6-2/TRBV6-3	TRBJ2-7	few	CASSRTGTTYEQYF	TGTGCCAGCAGTCGCACCGGGACCACCTACGAGCAGTACTTC
NA	TRBV24-1	TRBJ2-1	many	CATDRSVYNEQFF	TGTGCCACTGACAGGAGCGTATACAATGAGCAGTTCTTC
NA	TRBV29-1	TRBJ2-1	few	CSGGALGYNEQFF	TGCAGCGGCGGGGCCCTGGGGTACAATGAGCAGTTCTTC
TRBD1	TRBV5-6	TRBJ2-3	many	CASSPWQGVTDTQYF	TGTGCCAGCAGCCCATGGCAGGGGGTCACCGATACGCAGTATTTT
NA	TRBV12-3/TRBV12-4	TRBJ1-1	few	CASSLKDTNTEAFF	TGTGCCAGCAGTTTAAAGGACACGAACACTGAAGCTTTCTTT
NA	TRBV29-1	TRBJ2-7	NA	CSVGIRAGEQYF	TGCAGCGTTGGGATAAGGGCCGGCGAGCAGTACTTC
NA	TRBV20-1	TRBJ2-1	few	CSARENRAMPYNEQFF	TGCAGTGCTAGAGAGAATCGGGCAATGCCCTACAATGAGCAGTTCTTC
NA	TRBV28	TRBJ1-5	few	CASSLGHSNQPQHF	TGTGCCAGCAGTTTAGGACACAGCAATCAGCCCCAGCATTTT
NA	TRBV20-1	TRBJ2-1	many	CSAILLSSYNEQFF	TGCAGTGCCATTCTCCTGAGCTCCTACAATGAGCAGTTCTTC
NA	TRBV7-9	TRBJ1-6	NA	CASSLSGFASYNSPLHF	TGTGCCAGCAGCTTATCAGGGTTTGCCTCCTATAATTCACCCCTCCACTTT
NA	TRBV11-2	TRBJ2-3	NA	CASSLLGPGNTQYF	TGTGCCAGCAGCTTATTAGGGCCAGGGAATACGCAGTATTTT
NA	TRBV25-1	TRBJ2-2	few	CASSEPRDTGELFF	TGTGCCAGCAGTGAACCCCGGGACACCGGGGAGCTGTTTTTT
TRBD2	TRBV28	TRBJ2-7	NA	CASLREGLGYEQYF	TGTGCCAGCTTACGGGAGGGCCTGGGCTACGAGCAGTACTTC
NA	TRBV19	TRBJ1-5	NA	CASRQGRNQPQHF	TGTGCCAGTAGACAGGGCCGCAATCAGCCCCAGCATTTT
NA	TRBV28	TRBJ1-1	many	CASNRPGNTEAFF	TGTGCCAGCAATCGACCGGGGAACACTGAAGCTTTCTTT
TRBD1	TRBV5-6	TRBJ2-6	NA	CASSWGTGATGANVLTF	TGTGCCAGCAGCTGGGGAACAGGGGCGACCGGGGCCAACGTCCTGACTTTC
TRBD1	TRBV6-8	TRBJ1-2	few	CASSYSRQGKLHGYTF	TGTGCCAGCAGTTACTCGCGACAGGGAAAGTTGCATGGCTACACCTTC
TRBD1	TRBV15	TRBJ2-4	NA	CATSRDTGGKNIQYF	TGTGCCACCAGCAGAGATACAGGGGGGAAAAACATTCAGTACTTC
TRBD1	TRBV7-9	TRBJ2-3	many	CASSLARQGPSTDTQYF	TGTGCCAGCAGCTTAGCCCGACAGGGACCCAGCACAGATACGCAGTATTTT
TRBD1	TRBV27	TRBJ1-2	few	CASSPDRGANNYGYTF	TGTGCCAGCAGTCCCGACAGGGGCGCTAATAACTATGGCTACACCTTC
NA	TRBV7-6	TRBJ2-5	once	CASSSTTETQYF	TGTGCCAGCAGCTCAACCACCGAGACCCAGTACTTC
TRBD1	TRBV10-2	TRBJ1-2	few	CASRPTGTGRGYTF	TGCGCCAGCAGACCTACCGGGACAGGGCGAGGCTACACCTTC
TRBD1	TRBV4-2	TRBJ2-6	many	CASSQRQGASSGANVLTF	TGTGCCAGCAGCCAACGACAGGGGGCATCCTCTGGGGCCAACGTCCTGACTTTC
NA	TRBV28	TRBJ1-6	NA	CASSSGTNFSPLHF	TGTGCCAGCAGTTCAGGGACAAACTTTTCACCCCTCCACTTT
TRBD1	TRBV7-2	TRBJ1-4	few	CASSLGGQGSNEKLFF	TGTGCCAGCAGCTTAGGGGGACAGGGGTCCAATGAAAAACTGTTTTTT
NA	TRBV12-3/TRBV12-4	TRBJ2-2	NA	CASSSAIGRIGELFF	TGTGCCAGCAGTTCCGCCATAGGACGCATCGGGGAGCTGTTTTTT
NA	TRBV29-1	TRBJ2-3	few	CSVEAGPLAPFYTDTQYF	TGCAGCGTTGAAGCGGGGCCACTGGCACCCTTTTACACAGATACGCAGTATTTT
TRBD1	TRBV4-1	TRBJ1-6	NA	CASSRGQGGLALHF	TGCGCCAGCAGCCGAGGACAGGGTGGTTTAGCCCTCCACTTT